This is a list of T cell receptor beta chains from one sample in a study of T-cell reconstitution after alpha-beta-depleted transplantation in children. TCRdb recomputed calls from the PCR reads with MiXCR, one row per CDR3 protein. Among hundreds of thousands of distinct CDR3 sequences listed, over 10% were seen once. The sample in question was PBMCs, obtained before TCRalphabeta/CD19-depleted stem cell transplant. The source of these receptors is a girl aged 2 to 10 with congenital amegakaryocytic thrombocytopenia, due to receive a stem cell transplant. The CDR3 runs from the conserved cysteine through the conserved F or W. A D gene is named only where the DNA matches it firmly. Part of the rows lack a size; the others show once, few, many or a class for expanded clones.

v_gene: TRBV25-1; abundance: .; j_gene: TRBJ2-2; d_gene: TRBD2; CDR3aa: CASSEYPGTSGENTGELFF; CDR3nt: TGTGCCAGCAGTGAATATCCCGGGACTAGCGGCGAGAACACCGGGGAGCTGTTTTTT
v_gene: TRBV25-1; abundance: .; j_gene: TRBJ1-2; d_gene: .; CDR3aa: CASSVGRLDYGYTF; CDR3nt: TGTGCCAGCAGTGTGGGACGTCTGGACTATGGCTACACCTTC
v_gene: TRBV10-3; abundance: few; j_gene: TRBJ2-3; d_gene: .; CDR3aa: CAISERGGFTDTQYF; CDR3nt: TGTGCCATCAGTGAGCGGGGCGGATTCACAGATACGCAGTATTTT
v_gene: TRBV10-3; abundance: many; j_gene: TRBJ2-3; d_gene: .; CDR3aa: CAISESWTKPDTQYF; CDR3nt: TGTGCCATCAGTGAGTCGTGGACAAAGCCAGATACGCAGTATTTT
v_gene: TRBV27; abundance: .; j_gene: TRBJ2-1; d_gene: TRBD2; CDR3aa: CASSFRGSLNEQFF; CDR3nt: TGTGCCAGCAGTTTCCGCGGGAGTTTGAATGAGCAGTTCTTC
v_gene: TRBV20-1; abundance: once; j_gene: TRBJ2-3; d_gene: .; CDR3aa: CSAGGWDGSLLGTQYF; CDR3nt: TGCAGTGCTGGGGGGTGGGACGGTTCCTTACTGGGTACGCAGTATTTT
v_gene: TRBV20-1; abundance: many; j_gene: TRBJ2-5; d_gene: TRBD2; CDR3aa: CSARVWASGSGYDQETQYF; CDR3nt: TGCAGTGCTAGAGTATGGGCTAGCGGGAGTGGATATGATCAAGAGACCCAGTACTTC
v_gene: TRBV27; abundance: many; j_gene: TRBJ1-2; d_gene: .; CDR3aa: CASSLHGEPYGYTF; CDR3nt: TGTGCCAGCAGTTTACACGGTGAACCCTATGGCTACACCTTC
v_gene: TRBV7-2; abundance: .; j_gene: TRBJ1-2; d_gene: .; CDR3aa: CASSPLVRAGYTF; CDR3nt: TGTGCCAGCAGCCCACTGGTCAGGGCTGGCTACACCTTC
v_gene: TRBV20-1; abundance: many; j_gene: TRBJ2-1; d_gene: .; CDR3aa: CSASGGLDNEQFF; CDR3nt: TGCAGTGCTAGCGGCGGGTTGGACAATGAGCAGTTCTTC
v_gene: TRBV7-2; abundance: few; j_gene: TRBJ2-3; d_gene: .; CDR3aa: CASSLVSGSPDTQYF; CDR3nt: TGTGCCAGCAGCTTAGTTTCCGGGAGCCCAGATACGCAGTATTTT
v_gene: TRBV20-1; abundance: few; j_gene: TRBJ2-3; d_gene: .; CDR3aa: CSAPVPDTQYF; CDR3nt: TGCAGTGCCCCTGTCCCAGATACGCAGTATTTT